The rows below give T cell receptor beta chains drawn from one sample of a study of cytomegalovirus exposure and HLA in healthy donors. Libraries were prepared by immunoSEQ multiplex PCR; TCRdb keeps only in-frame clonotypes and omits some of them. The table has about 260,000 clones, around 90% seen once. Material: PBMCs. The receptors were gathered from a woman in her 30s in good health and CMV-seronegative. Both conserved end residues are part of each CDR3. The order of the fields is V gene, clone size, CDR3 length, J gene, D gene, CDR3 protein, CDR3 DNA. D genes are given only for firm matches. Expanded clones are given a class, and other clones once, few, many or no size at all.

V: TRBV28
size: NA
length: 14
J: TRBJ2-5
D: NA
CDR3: CASFPGGRQETQYF
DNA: TGTGCCAGCTTCCCGGGTGGGCGGCAAGAGACCCAGTACTTC

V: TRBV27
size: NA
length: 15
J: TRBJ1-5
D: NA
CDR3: CASTLSGASNQPQHF
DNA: TGTGCCAGCACCCTATCGGGGGCTAGCAATCAGCCCCAGCATTTT

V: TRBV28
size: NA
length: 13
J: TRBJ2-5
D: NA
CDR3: CASGGGQQETQYF
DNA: TGTGCCAGCGGAGGGGGACAGCAAGAGACCCAGTACTTC

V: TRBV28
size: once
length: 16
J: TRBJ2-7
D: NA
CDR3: CASSLDAAPDAYEQYF
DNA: TGTGCCAGCAGTTTAGATGCCGCCCCAGACGCCTACGAGCAGTACTTC

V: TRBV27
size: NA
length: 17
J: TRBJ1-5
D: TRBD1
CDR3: CASSARKTGGGNQPQHF
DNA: TGTGCCAGCAGCGCCCGGAAGACAGGGGGCGGCAATCAGCCCCAGCATTTT

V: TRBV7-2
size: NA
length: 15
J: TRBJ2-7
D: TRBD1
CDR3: CASSQTPGQHYEQYF
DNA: TGTGCCAGCAGCCAAACACCGGGACAGCACTACGAGCAGTACTTC

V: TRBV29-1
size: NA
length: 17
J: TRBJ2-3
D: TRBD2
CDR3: CSVEGTSGRAGTDTQYF
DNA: TGCAGCGTTGAAGGGACTAGCGGGAGGGCCGGCACAGATACGCAGTATTTT

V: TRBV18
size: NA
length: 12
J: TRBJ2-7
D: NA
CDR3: CASSPKSYEQYF
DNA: TGTGCCAGCTCACCAAAATCCTACGAGCAGTACTTC

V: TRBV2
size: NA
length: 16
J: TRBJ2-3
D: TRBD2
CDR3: CASISGSLYSTDTQYF
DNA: TGTGCCAGCATTAGCGGGAGCCTATACTCCACAGATACGCAGTATTTT

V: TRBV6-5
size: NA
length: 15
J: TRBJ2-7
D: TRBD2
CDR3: CASSYSGLGAYEQYF
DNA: TGTGCCAGCAGTTACTCAGGACTAGGGGCCTACGAGCAGTACTTC

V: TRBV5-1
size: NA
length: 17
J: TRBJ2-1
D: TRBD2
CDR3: CASSLGLAEPSYNEQFF
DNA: TGCGCCAGCAGCTTGGGGCTAGCGGAGCCCTCCTACAATGAGCAGTTCTTC

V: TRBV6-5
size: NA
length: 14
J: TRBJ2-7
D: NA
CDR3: CASSYSSPGDEQYF
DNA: TGTGCCAGCAGTTATTCGAGCCCCGGCGACGAGCAGTACTTC

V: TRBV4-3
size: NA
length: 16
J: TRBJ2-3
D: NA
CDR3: CASSKQGQTKTDTQYF
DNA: TGCGCCAGCAGCAAACAGGGACAAACGAAGACAGATACGCAGTATTTT

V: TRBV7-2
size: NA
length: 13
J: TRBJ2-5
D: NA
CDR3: CASSSDLQETQYF
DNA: TGTGCCAGCAGCTCGGACTTGCAAGAGACCCAGTACTTC

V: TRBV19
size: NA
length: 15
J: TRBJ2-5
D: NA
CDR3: CASSQGRGVMETQYF
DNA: TGTGCCAGTAGTCAAGGCAGGGGGGTGATGGAGACCCAGTACTTC

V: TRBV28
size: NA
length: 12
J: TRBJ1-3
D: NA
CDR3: CASSLSGNTIYF
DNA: TGTGCCAGCAGTTTATCCGGGAACACCATATATTTT

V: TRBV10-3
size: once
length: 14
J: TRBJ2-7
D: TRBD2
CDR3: CAISEGGLATRQYF
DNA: TGTGCCATCAGTGAGGGGGGACTAGCGACTCGACAGTACTTC

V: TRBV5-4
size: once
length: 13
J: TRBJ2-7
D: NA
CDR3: CASSLKGSYEQYF
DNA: TGTGCCAGCAGCTTGAAGGGATCCTACGAGCAGTACTTC

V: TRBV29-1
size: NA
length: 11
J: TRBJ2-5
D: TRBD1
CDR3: CSVGQGKTQYF
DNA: TGCAGCGTCGGACAGGGGAAGACCCAGTACTTC

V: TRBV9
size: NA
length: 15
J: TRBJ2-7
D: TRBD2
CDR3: CASSPWTSGRNEQYF
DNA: TGTGCCAGCAGCCCTTGGACTAGCGGGAGGAACGAGCAGTACTTC

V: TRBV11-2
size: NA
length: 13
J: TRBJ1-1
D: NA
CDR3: CASSGIENTEAFF
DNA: TGTGCCAGCAGTGGAATTGAGAACACTGAAGCTTTCTTT

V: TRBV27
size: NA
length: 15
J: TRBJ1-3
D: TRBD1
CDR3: CASSPDRGPGNTIYF
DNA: TGTGCCAGCAGCCCCGACAGGGGGCCTGGAAACACCATATATTTT

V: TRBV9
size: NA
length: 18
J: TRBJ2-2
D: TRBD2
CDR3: CASYPGLAGESNTGELFF
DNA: TGTGCCAGTTACCCGGGACTAGCGGGAGAATCGAACACCGGGGAGCTGTTTTTT

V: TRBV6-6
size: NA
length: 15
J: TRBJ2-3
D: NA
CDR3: CAVTRTGHHTDTQYF
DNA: TGTGCCGTGACCCGAACGGGCCACCACACAGATACGCAGTATTTT

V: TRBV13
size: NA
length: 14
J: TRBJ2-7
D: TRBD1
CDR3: CASSNPGQGREQYF
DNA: TGTGCCAGCAGCAATCCGGGACAGGGCCGGGAGCAGTACTTC

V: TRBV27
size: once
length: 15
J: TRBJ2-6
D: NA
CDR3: CASSLLGSGANVLTF
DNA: TGTGCCAGCAGTTTATTAGGGTCTGGGGCCAACGTCCTGACTTTC

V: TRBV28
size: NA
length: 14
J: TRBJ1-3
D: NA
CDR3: CASSYNPGSGTIYF
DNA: TGTGCCAGCAGTTACAACCCGGGGAGTGGCACCATATATTTT

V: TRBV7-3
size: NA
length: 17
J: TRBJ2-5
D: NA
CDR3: CASSLTEYGRYQETQYF
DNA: TGTGCCAGCAGCTTAACTGAATACGGTAGGTACCAAGAGACCCAGTACTTC

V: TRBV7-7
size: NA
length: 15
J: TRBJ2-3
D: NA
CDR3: CASSASSAGTDTQYF
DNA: TGTGCCAGCAGCGCCTCTAGCGCTGGCACAGATACGCAGTATTTT

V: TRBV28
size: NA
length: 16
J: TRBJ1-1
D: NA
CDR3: CASSYLQGLGNTEAFF
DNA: TGTGCCAGCAGTTACCTACAGGGCCTGGGGAACACTGAAGCTTTCTTT

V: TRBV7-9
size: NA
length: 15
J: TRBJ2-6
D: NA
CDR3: CASSLAQVGANVLTF
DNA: TGTGCCAGCAGCTTGGCCCAGGTGGGGGCCAACGTCCTGACTTTC

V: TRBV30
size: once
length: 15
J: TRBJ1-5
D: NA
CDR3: CAWSVGGPPVKPQHF
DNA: TGTGCCTGGAGTGTAGGGGGGCCACCCGTGAAGCCCCAGCATTTT

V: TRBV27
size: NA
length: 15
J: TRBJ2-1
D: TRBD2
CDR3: CASRDSGLAFDEQFF
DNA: TGTGCCAGCAGAGACTCGGGACTAGCATTCGATGAGCAGTTCTTC

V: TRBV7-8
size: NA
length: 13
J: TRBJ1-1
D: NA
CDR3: CASSFRVNTEAFF
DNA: TGTGCCAGCAGCTTCAGGGTTAACACTGAAGCTTTCTTT

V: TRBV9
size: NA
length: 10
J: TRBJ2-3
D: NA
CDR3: CASSEDTQYF
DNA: TGTGCCAGCAGTGAAGATACGCAGTATTTT

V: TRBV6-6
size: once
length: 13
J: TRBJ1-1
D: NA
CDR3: CATDGGANTEAFF
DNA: TGTGCCACCGACGGAGGGGCGAACACTGAAGCTTTCTTT

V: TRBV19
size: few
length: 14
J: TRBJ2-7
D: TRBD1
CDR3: CASSMGTGKSIRYF
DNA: TGTGCCAGTAGTATGGGGACAGGGAAGAGTATACGGTACTTC

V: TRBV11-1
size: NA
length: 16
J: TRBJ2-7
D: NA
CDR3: CASSLQRAGTRNEQYF
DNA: TGTGCCAGCAGCTTACAACGAGCCGGGACTCGGAACGAGCAGTACTTC

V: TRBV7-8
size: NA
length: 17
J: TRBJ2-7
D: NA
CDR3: CASSQGPGANPSYEQYF
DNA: TGTGCCAGCAGCCAAGGGCCAGGGGCTAACCCCTCCTACGAGCAGTACTTC

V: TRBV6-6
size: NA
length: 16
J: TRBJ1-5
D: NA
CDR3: CASSYSTEYSNQPQHF
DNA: TGTGCCAGCAGTTACTCGACCGAATATAGCAATCAGCCCCAGCATTTT

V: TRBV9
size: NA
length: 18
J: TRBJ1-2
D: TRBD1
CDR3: CASSVRQGTTHYGDGYTF
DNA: TGTGCCAGCAGCGTCCGACAGGGGACGACCCACTATGGAGATGGCTACACCTTC

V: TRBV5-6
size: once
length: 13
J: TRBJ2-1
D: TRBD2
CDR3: CASSPRLANEQFF
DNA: TGTGCCAGCAGCCCCCGACTAGCGAATGAGCAGTTCTTC

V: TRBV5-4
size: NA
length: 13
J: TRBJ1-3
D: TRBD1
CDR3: CASRGQGENTIYF
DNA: TGTGCCAGCAGAGGACAGGGTGAAAACACCATATATTTT

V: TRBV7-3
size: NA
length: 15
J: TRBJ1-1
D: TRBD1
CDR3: CASSLSTGGNTEAFF
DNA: TGTGCCAGCAGCTTATCGACAGGGGGGAACACTGAAGCTTTCTTT

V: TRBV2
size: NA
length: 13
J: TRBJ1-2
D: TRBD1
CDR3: CASGWDRDYGYTF
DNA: TGTGCCAGCGGATGGGACAGGGACTATGGCTACACCTTC

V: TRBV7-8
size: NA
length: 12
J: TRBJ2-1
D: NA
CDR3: CASSKVGGEQFF
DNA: TGTGCCAGCAGCAAAGTTGGGGGAGAGCAGTTCTTC

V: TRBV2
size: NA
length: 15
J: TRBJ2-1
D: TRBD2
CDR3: CASSEFAGGYNEQFF
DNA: TGTGCCAGCAGTGAATTTGCGGGAGGTTACAATGAGCAGTTCTTC

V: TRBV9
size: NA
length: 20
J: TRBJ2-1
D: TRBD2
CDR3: CASSVEVPGLAPSSYNEQFF
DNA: TGTGCCAGCAGCGTAGAAGTCCCGGGACTAGCGCCGAGCTCCTACAATGAGCAGTTCTTC

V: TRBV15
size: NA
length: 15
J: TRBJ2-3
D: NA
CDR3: CATSRDLGGRITQYF
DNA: TGTGCCACCAGCAGAGATCTCGGGGGCCGTATCACGCAGTATTTT

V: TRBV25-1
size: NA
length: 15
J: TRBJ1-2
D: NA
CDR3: CASSGRVMANYGYTF
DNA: TGTGCCAGCAGTGGCAGGGTTATGGCGAACTATGGCTACACCTTC

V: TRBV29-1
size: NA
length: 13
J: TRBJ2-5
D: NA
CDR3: CSVGGQPQETQYF
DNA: TGCAGCGTTGGGGGTCAGCCCCAAGAGACCCAGTACTTC

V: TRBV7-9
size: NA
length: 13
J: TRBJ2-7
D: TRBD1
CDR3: CASSPTGDVEQYF
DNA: TGTGCCAGCAGCCCGACAGGGGACGTCGAGCAGTACTTC

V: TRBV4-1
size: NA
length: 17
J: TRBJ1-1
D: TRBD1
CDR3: CASSSNDRGLLNTEAFF
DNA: TGCGCCAGCAGCTCTAACGACAGGGGTTTGTTGAACACTGAAGCTTTCTTT

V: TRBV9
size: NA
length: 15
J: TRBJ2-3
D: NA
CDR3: CASSVESKATYTQYF
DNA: TGTGCCAGCAGCGTAGAGAGTAAGGCAACATATACGCAGTATTTT